Below are 2 T cell receptor beta chains sequenced from a single sample in a study of cytomegalovirus exposure and HLA in healthy donors. 13 Jbeta primers and 60 Vbeta primers were used for the PCR. Here immunoSEQ multiplex PCR was the method, and the copy in TCRdb shows in-frame clones only, minus some. This table holds 200,000 to 250,000 clones, roughly 84% found once. Material for sequencing was PBMCs. The receptors were sampled from a man aged 50-60 years in good health and CMV-seronegative.

The V and J genes are TRBV27 and TRBJ2-1; 7 nucleotides agree with TRBD1. Germline CDR1 is MNHEY and CDR2 is SMNVEV (reference sequence). The CDR3 consists of 14 residues. Trimming cost V 10 bases and J 6 bases; bases outside gene matches: 12. The DNA for the CDR3 is TGTGCCAAGACGAAGGGGGCTCTAAGCAATGAGCAGTTCTTC. Its translation is CAKTKGALSNEQFF.

This clone was seen only once. The DNA of the CDR3 is TGTGCCAGCAGTTTTAAGGGGGCGCGCGGCTACACCTTC. This encodes CASSFKGARGYTF. V usage is TRBV28 and J usage is TRBJ1-2, with 7 positions matching TRBD1. Germline lookup yields CDR1 MDHEN and CDR2 SYDVKM. The CDR3 has 13 amino acids. V lost 3 bases and J lost 8; bases outside the gene matches: 6.